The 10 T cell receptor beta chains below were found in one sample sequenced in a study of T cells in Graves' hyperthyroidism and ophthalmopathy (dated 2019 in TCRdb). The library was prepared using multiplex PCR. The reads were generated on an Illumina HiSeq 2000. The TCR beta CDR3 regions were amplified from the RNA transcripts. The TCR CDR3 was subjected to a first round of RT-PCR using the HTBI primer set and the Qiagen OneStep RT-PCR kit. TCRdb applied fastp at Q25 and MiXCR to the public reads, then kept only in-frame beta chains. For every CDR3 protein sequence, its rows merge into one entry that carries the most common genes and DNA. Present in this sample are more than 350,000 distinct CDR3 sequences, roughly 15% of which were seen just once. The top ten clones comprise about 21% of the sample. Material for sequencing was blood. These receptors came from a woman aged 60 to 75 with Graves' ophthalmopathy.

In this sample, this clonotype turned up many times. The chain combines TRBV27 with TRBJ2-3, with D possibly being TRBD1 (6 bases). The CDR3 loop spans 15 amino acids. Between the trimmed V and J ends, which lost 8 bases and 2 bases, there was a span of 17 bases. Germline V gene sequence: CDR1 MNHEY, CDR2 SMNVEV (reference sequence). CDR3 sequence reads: CASRTEGHLTDTQYF. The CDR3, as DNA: TGTGCCAGCCGAACCGAGGGACACCTCACAGATACGCAGTATTTT.

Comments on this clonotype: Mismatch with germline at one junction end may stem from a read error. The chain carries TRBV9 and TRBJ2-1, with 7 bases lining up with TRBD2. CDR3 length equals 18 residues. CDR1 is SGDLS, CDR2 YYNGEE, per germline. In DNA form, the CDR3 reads TGTGCCAGCAGCGTAGCTTTGATAGCGGGTGGTTCCTGCAATGAGCAGTTCTTC. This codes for CASSVALIAGGSCNEQFF.

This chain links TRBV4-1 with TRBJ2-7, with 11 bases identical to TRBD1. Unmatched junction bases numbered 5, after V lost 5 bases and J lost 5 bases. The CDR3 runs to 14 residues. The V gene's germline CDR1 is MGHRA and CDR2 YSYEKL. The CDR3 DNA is TGCGCCAGCAGCTTCGGGACAGGGGGAGACGAGCAGTACTTC. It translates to CASSFGTGGDEQYF.

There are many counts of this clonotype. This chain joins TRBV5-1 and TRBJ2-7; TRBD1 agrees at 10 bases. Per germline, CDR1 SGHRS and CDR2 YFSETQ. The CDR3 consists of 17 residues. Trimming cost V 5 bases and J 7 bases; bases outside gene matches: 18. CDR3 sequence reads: CASRQGVFGTGVKEQYF. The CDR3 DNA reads TGCGCCAGCAGGCAGGGAGTCTTCGGGACAGGGGTGAAGGAGCAGTACTTC.

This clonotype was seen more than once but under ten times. The CDR3 spells CASSENDRGGETQYF. The CDR3, as DNA: TGTGCCAGCAGTGAAAATGACCGGGGGGGTGAGACCCAGTACTTC. The V and J genes are TRBV2 and TRBJ2-5, with TRBD2 matching 8 bases. The CDR3 extends over 15 amino acids. Looked up from germline, CDR1 is SNHLY and CDR2 is FYNNEI. V was clipped by 2 bases and J by 5 bases; unmatched bases: 7.

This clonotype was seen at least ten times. The CDR3 DNA sequence: TGTGCCAGCAGTTTTCTTGTTGGTAGAGGCACCGGGGAGCTGTTTTTT. Translated, it gives CASSFLVGRGTGELFF. V usage is TRBV28 and J usage is TRBJ2-2; D remains unclear. CDR3 length: 16 amino acids. Trimming removed 3 bases from V and 4 bases from J, with 15 bases in between. From germline, CDR1 is MDHEN and CDR2 SYDVKM.

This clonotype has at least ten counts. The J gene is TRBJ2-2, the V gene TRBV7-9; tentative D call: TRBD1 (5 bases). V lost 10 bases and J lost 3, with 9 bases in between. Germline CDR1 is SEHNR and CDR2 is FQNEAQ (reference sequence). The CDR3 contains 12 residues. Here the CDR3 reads CAKFRDTGELFF. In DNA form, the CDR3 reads TGTGCCAAGTTCAGGGACACCGGGGAGCTGTTTTTT.

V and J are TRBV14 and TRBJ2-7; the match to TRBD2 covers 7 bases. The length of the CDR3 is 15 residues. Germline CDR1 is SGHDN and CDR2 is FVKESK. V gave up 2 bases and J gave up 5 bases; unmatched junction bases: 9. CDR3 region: CASSQPAGSDNEQYF. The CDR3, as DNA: TGTGCCAGCAGCCAACCAGCGGGATCTGACAACGAGCAGTACTTC.

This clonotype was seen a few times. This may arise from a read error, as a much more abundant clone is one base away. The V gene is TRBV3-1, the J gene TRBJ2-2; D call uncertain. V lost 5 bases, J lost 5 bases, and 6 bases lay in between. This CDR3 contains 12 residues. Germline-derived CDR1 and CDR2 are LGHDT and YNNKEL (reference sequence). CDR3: CASSVITGELFF. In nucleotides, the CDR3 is TGTGCCAGCAGCGTCATTACCGGGGAGCTGTTTTTT.

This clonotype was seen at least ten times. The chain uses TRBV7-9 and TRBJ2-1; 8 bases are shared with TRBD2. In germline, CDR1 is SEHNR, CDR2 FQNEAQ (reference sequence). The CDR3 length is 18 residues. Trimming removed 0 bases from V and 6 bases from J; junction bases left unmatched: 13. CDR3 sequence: CASSLALAGDLASNEQFF. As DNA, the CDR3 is TGTGCCAGCAGCTTAGCCCTAGCGGGTGATCTAGCTTCCAATGAGCAGTTCTTC.